This is a list of T cell receptor beta chains from one sample in a study of OX40 agonist ivuxolimab in advanced cancers. Sequencing used immunoSEQ multiplex PCR; TCRdb keeps in-frame clones, though not all of them. This sample has roughly 25,000 clones, with more than 65% found just once. The sequences come from CD4+ or CD8+ T cells sorted from blood, collected in a trial of the OX40 agonist ivuxolimab. The receptors stem from an adult with an advanced solid tumor such as melanoma, head and neck, liver or kidney cancer. Each CDR3 is given without its conserved first and last residue. Fields, in order: V gene, J gene, CDR3 protein.

V gene: TRBV30
J gene: TRBJ2-7
CDR3 protein: AWSVGGSTYEQY

V gene: TRBV4-3
J gene: TRBJ2-7
CDR3 protein: ASSHLAGTLSYEQY

V gene: TRBV7-9
J gene: TRBJ1-2
CDR3 protein: ASSLRERTSYGYT

V gene: TRBV19
J gene: TRBJ1-5
CDR3 protein: ASSIGADYSNQPQH

V gene: TRBV6-5
J gene: TRBJ2-2
CDR3 protein: ASVGAVNTGELF

V gene: TRBV20-1
J gene: TRBJ2-7
CDR3 protein: SALHYYEQY

V gene: TRBV16
J gene: TRBJ2-3
CDR3 protein: ASSQIGAKDTQY

V gene: TRBV5-6
J gene: TRBJ1-3
CDR3 protein: ASRVQGGNTIY

V gene: TRBV6-5
J gene: TRBJ2-1
CDR3 protein: ASSYSTGTGGNEQF

V gene: TRBV11-1
J gene: TRBJ2-2
CDR3 protein: ASSPWGGDTGELF

V gene: TRBV13
J gene: TRBJ1-2
CDR3 protein: ASSLGTGNYGYT

V gene: TRBV4-1
J gene: TRBJ1-1
CDR3 protein: ASSNRGALNTEAF

V gene: TRBV9
J gene: TRBJ1-1
CDR3 protein: ASSPLNGGARTEAF

V gene: TRBV18
J gene: TRBJ2-6
CDR3 protein: ASSFTRDLQSRANVLT

V gene: TRBV4-3
J gene: TRBJ2-5
CDR3 protein: ASSQEVGFPETQY

V gene: TRBV6-5
J gene: TRBJ1-6
CDR3 protein: ASSYVWADQVSPLH

V gene: TRBV5-6
J gene: TRBJ1-2
CDR3 protein: ASSFSGGDGYT

V gene: TRBV9
J gene: TRBJ1-1
CDR3 protein: ASSEEGSNTEAF

V gene: TRBV13
J gene: TRBJ2-3
CDR3 protein: ASSLAASTDTQY

V gene: TRBV16
J gene: TRBJ1-6
CDR3 protein: ASTGDGNSPLH

V gene: TRBV7-9
J gene: TRBJ2-7
CDR3 protein: ASSLAGWYEQY

V gene: TRBV5-4
J gene: TRBJ1-5
CDR3 protein: ASSGGGQPQH

V gene: TRBV6-1
J gene: TRBJ2-2
CDR3 protein: ASSGRGTLAGELF

V gene: TRBV4-2
J gene: TRBJ2-3
CDR3 protein: ASSQDSGRGTDTQY

V gene: TRBV30
J gene: TRBJ2-7
CDR3 protein: AWGEGYEQY

V gene: TRBV11-3
J gene: TRBJ2-3
CDR3 protein: ASSEGQGSTDTQY

V gene: TRBV4-1
J gene: TRBJ2-3
CDR3 protein: ASSPPGSGDLSDTQY

V gene: TRBV5-1
J gene: TRBJ1-4
CDR3 protein: ASSLGRGPSNEKLF

V gene: TRBV27
J gene: TRBJ1-1
CDR3 protein: ASSLRVSGNTEAF

V gene: TRBV5-5
J gene: TRBJ2-7
CDR3 protein: ASSLDGYEQY

V gene: TRBV11-2
J gene: TRBJ2-3
CDR3 protein: ASSSRDRDTDTQY

V gene: TRBV7-9
J gene: TRBJ2-5
CDR3 protein: ASSGTEETQY

V gene: TRBV7-6
J gene: TRBJ2-7
CDR3 protein: ASSLNSGGSYEQY

V gene: TRBV5-8
J gene: TRBJ1-3
CDR3 protein: ASSFRLFISGNTIY

V gene: TRBV7-8
J gene: TRBJ2-7
CDR3 protein: ASSLGVGATYEQY

V gene: TRBV6-6
J gene: TRBJ1-4
CDR3 protein: ASSSANEKLF

V gene: TRBV29-1
J gene: TRBJ1-1
CDR3 protein: SVELGGGAEAF

V gene: TRBV5-4
J gene: TRBJ1-1
CDR3 protein: ASSSWGQSTEAF

V gene: TRBV7-1
J gene: TRBJ2-7
CDR3 protein: ASSLGAYEQY

V gene: TRBV7-8
J gene: TRBJ2-5
CDR3 protein: ASSLQRGGRETQY

V gene: TRBV6-1
J gene: TRBJ1-1
CDR3 protein: ASILTAEHTEAF

V gene: TRBV5-6
J gene: TRBJ2-7
CDR3 protein: ASSFGTGAYEQY

V gene: TRBV5-4
J gene: TRBJ2-6
CDR3 protein: ASSPGPGAGANVLT

V gene: TRBV4-3
J gene: TRBJ1-4
CDR3 protein: ASSFWGPNEKLF

V gene: TRBV18
J gene: TRBJ1-5
CDR3 protein: ASSRQAADQPQH

V gene: TRBV5-6
J gene: TRBJ1-6
CDR3 protein: ASSPRGVSYNSPLH

V gene: TRBV9
J gene: TRBJ2-7
CDR3 protein: ASSVDEDLYEQY

V gene: TRBV7-6
J gene: TRBJ2-5
CDR3 protein: ASSSRGAGETQY